A single sample gave rise to the 3 T cell receptor beta chains below, sequenced in a study of blood T cell repertoires in COVID-19. The data were produced by immunoSEQ multiplex PCR, yet TCRdb's version contains in-frame clones alone and is incomplete. This table has about 200,000 clones, around 80% appearing once. Sequences were obtained from peripheral blood. All receptors derive from a human donor in a cohort sampled during active COVID-19.

The J gene is TRBJ2-1, the V gene TRBV5-1, with TRBD1 identical over 8 bases. In germline, CDR1 is SGHRS, CDR2 YFSETQ. CDR3 size: 16 residues. V was pared by 4 bases and J by 0 bases, with 6 bases of the junction left unmatched. The CDR3 bases are TGCGCCAGCAGCGGGGGACAGGCAAGCTCCTACAATGAGCAGTTCTTC. It codes for CASSGGQASSYNEQFF.

The V and J genes are TRBV28 and TRBJ1-3; D remains unclear. This CDR3 has 12 residues. The V end lost 7 bases, the J end lost 3 bases, and 7 bases lay between the germline ends. Germline CDR1 and CDR2: MDHEN and SYDVKM. CDR3: CASNLLGNTIYF. CDR3 bases: TGTGCCAGCAACTTGCTTGGAAACACCATATATTTT.

The chain employs TRBV14 and TRBJ2-7; 9 bases agree with TRBD1. CDR1 and CDR2 (germline): SGHDN, FVKESK. V was clipped by 4 bases and J by 6 bases; unmatched bases: 7. This CDR3 is built from 14 residues. The CDR3 reads CASSRGQGYIEQYF. CDR3 bases: TGTGCCAGCAGCCGGGGACAGGGATATATCGAGCAGTACTTC.